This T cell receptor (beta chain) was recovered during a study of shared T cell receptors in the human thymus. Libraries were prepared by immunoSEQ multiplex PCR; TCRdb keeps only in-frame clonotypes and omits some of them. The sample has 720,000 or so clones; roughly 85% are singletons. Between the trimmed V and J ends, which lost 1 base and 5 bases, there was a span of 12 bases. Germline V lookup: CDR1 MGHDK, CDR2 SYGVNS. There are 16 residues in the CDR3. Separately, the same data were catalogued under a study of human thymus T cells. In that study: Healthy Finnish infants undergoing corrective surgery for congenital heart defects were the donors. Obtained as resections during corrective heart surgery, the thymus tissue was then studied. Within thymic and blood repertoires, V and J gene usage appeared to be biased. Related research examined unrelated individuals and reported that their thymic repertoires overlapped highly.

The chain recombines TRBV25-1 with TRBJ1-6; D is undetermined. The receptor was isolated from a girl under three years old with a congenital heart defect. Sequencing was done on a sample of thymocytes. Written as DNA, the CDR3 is TGTGCCAGCAGTGAATCGCAGGTTCGTGATAATTCACCCCTCCACTTT. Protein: CASSESQVRDNSPLHF.